This T cell receptor beta chain was captured in a study of beta chain features in type 1 diabetes. General study findings and limits: Type 1 diabetes patients had moderately but significantly shorter TCRB CDR3s in all four CD4+ subsets.

This clone was seen only a few times. Antigen specificity is unknown. The whole isolated RNA underwent reverse transcription, so sequencing captured expressed TCRB transcripts. It was found that naive, central memory and regulatory T cell samples averaged about 3.4 million reads. Clones were sequenced by immunoSEQ multiplex PCR, and TCRdb holds only the in-frame ones, with some missing. The table shows about 280,000 clones, with approximately 15% occurring only once. The authors obtained over 98% purity in all sorted populations. The TCR was taken from a man younger than 30 with type 1 diabetes. Material for sequencing was naive CD4+ T cells from blood.

The DNA of the CDR3 is TGTGCCAGCAGTTACGGCTACAGCTCCTACAATGAGCAGTTCTTC. Protein: CASSYGYSSYNEQFF. V usage is TRBV6-5 and J usage is TRBJ2-1, with D hard to call. This CDR3 region has 15 residues. Between the trimmed V and J ends, which lost 2 bases and 0 bases, there was a span of 8 bases. CDR1 is MNHEY and CDR2 is SVGAGI in the germline V gene.